Given below is one TCR beta chain in context. As yet, its antigen is unknown. The CDR3 spans 15 residues. Germline CDR1 DFQATT, CDR2 SNEGSKA (reference sequence). V gave up 2 bases and J gave up 2 bases; unmatched junction bases: 7. The sample is drawn from a study of T cells in Graves' hyperthyroidism and ophthalmopathy. Study findings and constraints: Patients with ophthalmopathy were separated from those with stable hyperthyroidism by a 13 V-J model.

The investigators amplified TCR beta CDR3 regions from RNA transcripts. The study used the HTBI primer set for a first-round RT-PCR of the TCR CDR3. TCRdb analysed the multiplex PCR reads with MiXCR anew, one entry per CDR3 protein. The sample holds approximately 400,000 distinct CDR3 sequences, roughly an eighth seen once. The V gene is TRBV20-1, the J gene TRBJ2-3; 7 bases fit TRBD1. The TCR originated in a man in his fifties with Graves' ophthalmopathy. Sequencing was done on a sample of blood. The CDR3 DNA sequence: TGCAGTGCTAGAAACCGACAGGGTAACACAGATACGCAGTATTTT. This gives the protein CSARNRQGNTDTQYF.